The present T cell receptor beta chain was sequenced within a study of T cell responses to AZD1222 COVID-19 vaccine. Libraries were prepared by immunoSEQ multiplex PCR; TCRdb keeps only in-frame clonotypes and omits some of them. This sample carries 40,000 to 45,000 clones, 80% of them seen once, and the ten largest clones take about 3.9%. Germline V gives CDR1 SGDLS, CDR2 YYNGEE. V shed 1 base and J shed 0 bases, with 8 bases lying between them. There are 15 residues in the CDR3. The gene calls are TRBV9 and TRBJ1-5; tentatively, D is TRBD1 (6 bases). The receptor's source is an adult in good health. The sequenced sample was peripheral blood, obtained on day 0 of AZD1222 vaccination. The CDR3 DNA is TGTGCCAGCAGCGTAACGGGGGCTAGCAATCAGCCCCAGCATTTT. Translated: CASSVTGASNQPQHF.